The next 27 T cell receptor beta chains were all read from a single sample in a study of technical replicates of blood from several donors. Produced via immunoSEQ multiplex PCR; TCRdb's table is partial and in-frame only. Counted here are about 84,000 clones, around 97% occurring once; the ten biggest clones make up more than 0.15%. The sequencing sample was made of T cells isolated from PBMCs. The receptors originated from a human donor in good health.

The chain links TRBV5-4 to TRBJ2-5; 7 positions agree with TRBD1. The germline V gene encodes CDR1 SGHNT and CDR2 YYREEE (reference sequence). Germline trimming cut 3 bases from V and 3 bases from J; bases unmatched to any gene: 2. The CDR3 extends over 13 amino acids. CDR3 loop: CASSSQGEETQYF. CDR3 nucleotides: TGTGCCAGCAGCTCCCAGGGGGAAGAGACCCAGTACTTC.

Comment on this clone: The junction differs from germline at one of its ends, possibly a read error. This CDR3 reads CASTQILGTGDFEQYF. For the CDR3, the DNA is TGCGCCAGCACCCAAATCCTCGGGACAGGGGATTTTGAGCAGTACTTC. The rearrangement links TRBV4-1 to TRBJ2-7; 10 nucleotides line up with TRBD1. CDR1 and CDR2 (germline): MGHRA, YSYEKL. This CDR3 contains 16 residues.

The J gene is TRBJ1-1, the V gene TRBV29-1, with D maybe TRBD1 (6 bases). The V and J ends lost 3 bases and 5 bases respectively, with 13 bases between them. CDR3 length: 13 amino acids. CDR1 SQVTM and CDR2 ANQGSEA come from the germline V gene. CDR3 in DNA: TGCAGCGTTGATTTCAGGGGTGGGACTGAAGCTTTCTTT. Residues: CSVDFRGGTEAFF. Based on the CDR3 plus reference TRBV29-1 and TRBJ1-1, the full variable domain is SAVISQKPSRDICQRGTSLTIQCQVDSQVTMMFWYRQQPGQSLTLIATANQGSEATYESGFVIDKFPISRPNLTFSTLTVSNMSPEDSSIYLCSVDFRGGTEAFFGQGTRLTVV.

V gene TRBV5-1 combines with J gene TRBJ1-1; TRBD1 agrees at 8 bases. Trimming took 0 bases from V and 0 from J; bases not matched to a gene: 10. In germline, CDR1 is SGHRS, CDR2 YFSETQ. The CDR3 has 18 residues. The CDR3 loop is CASSLDLQGAPLNTEAFF. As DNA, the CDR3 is TGCGCCAGCAGCTTGGATCTCCAGGGGGCGCCTTTGAACACTGAAGCTTTCTTT.

CDR3 sequence: CASSQDGVAGSSYNEQFF. The DNA for the CDR3 is TGTGCCAGCAGCCAAGATGGGGTAGCGGGTAGCTCCTACAATGAGCAGTTCTTC. This chain connects TRBV14 to TRBJ2-1; 7 bases fit TRBD2. The trim removed 0 bases at V and 0 bases at J, leaving 8 bases unmatched. Germline V gene lookup returns CDR1 SGHDN and CDR2 FVKESK. The CDR3 is 18 amino acids.

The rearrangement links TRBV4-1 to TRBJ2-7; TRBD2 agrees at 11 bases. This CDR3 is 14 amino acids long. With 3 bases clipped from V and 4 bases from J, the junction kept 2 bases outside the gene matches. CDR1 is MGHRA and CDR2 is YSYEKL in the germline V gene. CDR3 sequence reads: CASSQGLADYEQYF. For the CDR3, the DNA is TGCGCCAGCAGCCAGGGACTAGCGGATTACGAGCAGTACTTC.

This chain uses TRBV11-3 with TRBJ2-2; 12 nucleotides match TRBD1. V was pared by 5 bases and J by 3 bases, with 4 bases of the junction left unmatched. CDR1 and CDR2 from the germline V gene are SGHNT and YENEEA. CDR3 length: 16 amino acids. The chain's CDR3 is CASSPGTGGDTGELFF. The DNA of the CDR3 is TGTGCCAGCAGCCCCGGGACAGGGGGCGACACCGGGGAGCTGTTTTTT. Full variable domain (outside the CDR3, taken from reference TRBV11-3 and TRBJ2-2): EAGVVQSPRYKIIEKKQPVAFWCNPISGHNTLYWYLQNLGQGPELLIRYENEEAVDDSQLPKDRFSAERLKGVDSTLKIQPAELGDSAVYLCASSPGTGGDTGELFFGEGSRLTVL.

DNA of the CDR3: TGTGCCGCTACAGGGGATATACGCCGCGGCACTGAAGCTTTCTTT. Protein product: CAATGDIRRGTEAFF. The chain is built from TRBV10-3 and TRBJ1-1; 7 positions match TRBD1. Germline V lookup: CDR1 ENHRY, CDR2 SYGVKD. V lost 11 bases and J lost 4; bases outside the gene matches: 16. CDR3 length: 15 residues.

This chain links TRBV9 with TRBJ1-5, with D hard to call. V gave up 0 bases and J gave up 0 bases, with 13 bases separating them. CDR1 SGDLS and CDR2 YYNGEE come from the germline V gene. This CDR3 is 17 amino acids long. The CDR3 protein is CASSVVSPDNSNQPQHF. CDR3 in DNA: TGTGCCAGCAGCGTAGTGTCTCCCGACAATAGCAATCAGCCCCAGCATTTT.

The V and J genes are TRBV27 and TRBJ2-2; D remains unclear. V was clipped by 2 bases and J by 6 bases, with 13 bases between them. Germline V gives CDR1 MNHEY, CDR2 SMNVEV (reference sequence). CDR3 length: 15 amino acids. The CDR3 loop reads CASSLSLAAAGELFF. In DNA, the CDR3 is TGTGCCAGCAGTTTAAGTCTTGCGGCCGCCGGGGAGCTGTTTTTT.

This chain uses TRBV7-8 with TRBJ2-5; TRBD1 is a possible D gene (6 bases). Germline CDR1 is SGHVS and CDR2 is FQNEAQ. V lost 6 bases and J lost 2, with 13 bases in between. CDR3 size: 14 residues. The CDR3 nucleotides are TGTGCCAGCAGGGACCCAGGGGAACAAGAGACCCAGTACTTC. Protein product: CASRDPGEQETQYF.

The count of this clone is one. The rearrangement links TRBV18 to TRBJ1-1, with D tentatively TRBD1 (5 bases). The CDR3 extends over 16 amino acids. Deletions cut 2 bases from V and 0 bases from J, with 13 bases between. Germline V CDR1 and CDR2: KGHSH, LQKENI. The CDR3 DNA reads TGTGCCAGCTCACCAGAGGAGCAGGGCATGAACACTGAAGCTTTCTTT. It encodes CASSPEEQGMNTEAFF.

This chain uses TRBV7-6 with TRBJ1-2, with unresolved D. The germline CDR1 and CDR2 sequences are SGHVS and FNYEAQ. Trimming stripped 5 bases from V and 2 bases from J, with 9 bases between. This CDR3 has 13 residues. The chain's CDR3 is CASSPRGNYGYTF. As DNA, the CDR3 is TGTGCCAGCAGCCCGCGCGGGAACTATGGCTACACCTTC.

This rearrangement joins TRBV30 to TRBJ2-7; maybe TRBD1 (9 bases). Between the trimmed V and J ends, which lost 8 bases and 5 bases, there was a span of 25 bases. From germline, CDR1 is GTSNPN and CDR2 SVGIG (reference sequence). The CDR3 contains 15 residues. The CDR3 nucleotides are TGTGCCCGATCGGGGGGGGGACAGGGAAAGGACGAGCAGTACTTC. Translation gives CARSGGGQGKDEQYF. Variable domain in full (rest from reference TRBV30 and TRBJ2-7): SQTIHQWPATLVQPVGSPLSLECTVEGTSNPNLYWYRQAAGRGLQLLFYSVGIGQISSEVPQNLSASRPQDRQFILSSKKLLLSDSGFYLCARSGGGQGKDEQYFGPGTRLTVT.

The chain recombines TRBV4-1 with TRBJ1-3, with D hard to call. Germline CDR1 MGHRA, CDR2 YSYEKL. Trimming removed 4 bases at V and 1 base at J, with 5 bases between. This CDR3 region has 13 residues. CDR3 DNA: TGCGCCAGCAGCCGCGTTTCTGGAAACACCATATATTTT. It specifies CASSRVSGNTIYF.

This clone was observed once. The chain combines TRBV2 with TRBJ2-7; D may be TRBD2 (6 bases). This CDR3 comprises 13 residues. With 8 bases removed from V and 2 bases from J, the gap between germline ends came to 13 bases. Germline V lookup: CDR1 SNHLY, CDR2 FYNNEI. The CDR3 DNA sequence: TGTGCCAGCGGAGGGACTCTGACCTACGAGCAGTACTTC. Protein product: CASGGTLTYEQYF.

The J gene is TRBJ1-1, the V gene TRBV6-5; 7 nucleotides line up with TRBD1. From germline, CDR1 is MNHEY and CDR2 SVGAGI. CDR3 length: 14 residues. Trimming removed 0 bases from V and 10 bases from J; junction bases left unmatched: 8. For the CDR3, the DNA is TGTGCCAGCAGTTACTCGAGGGGGCCGGCTGGAGCTTTCTTT. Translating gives CASSYSRGPAGAFF.

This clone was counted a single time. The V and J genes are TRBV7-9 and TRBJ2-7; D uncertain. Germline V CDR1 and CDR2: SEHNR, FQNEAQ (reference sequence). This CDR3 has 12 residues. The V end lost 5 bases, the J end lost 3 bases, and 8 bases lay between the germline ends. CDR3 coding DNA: TGTGCCAGCAGCCCGTCAGGCTACGAGCAGTACTTC. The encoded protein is CASSPSGYEQYF.

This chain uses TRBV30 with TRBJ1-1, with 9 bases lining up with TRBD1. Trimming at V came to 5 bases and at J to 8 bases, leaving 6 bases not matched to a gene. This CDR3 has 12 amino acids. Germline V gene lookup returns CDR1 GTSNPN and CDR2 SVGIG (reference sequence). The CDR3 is CAWDRDRVEAFF. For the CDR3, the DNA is TGTGCCTGGGACCGGGACAGGGTCGAAGCTTTCTTT.

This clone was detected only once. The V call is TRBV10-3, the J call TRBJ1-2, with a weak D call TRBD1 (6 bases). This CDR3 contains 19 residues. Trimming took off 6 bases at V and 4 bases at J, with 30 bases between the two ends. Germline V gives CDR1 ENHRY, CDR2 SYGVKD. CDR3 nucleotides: TGTGCCATCAGCACTTTACCTAAAAAGGGACACGAAAGGAGCTATGGCTACACCTTC. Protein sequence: CAISTLPKKGHERSYGYTF.

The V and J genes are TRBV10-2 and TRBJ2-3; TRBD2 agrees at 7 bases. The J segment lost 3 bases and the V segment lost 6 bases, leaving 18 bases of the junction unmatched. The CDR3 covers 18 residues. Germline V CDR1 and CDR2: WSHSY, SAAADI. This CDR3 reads CASSWRIAAGDPTDTQYF. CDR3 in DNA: TGCGCCAGCAGCTGGAGGATAGCCGCGGGAGATCCGACAGATACGCAGTATTTT.

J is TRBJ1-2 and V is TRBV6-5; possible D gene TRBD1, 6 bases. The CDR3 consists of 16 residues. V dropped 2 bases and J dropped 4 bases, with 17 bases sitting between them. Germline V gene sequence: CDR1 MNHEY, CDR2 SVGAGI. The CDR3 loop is CASSYLQFGGLYGYTF. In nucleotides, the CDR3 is TGTGCCAGCAGTTACCTACAATTCGGGGGGCTCTATGGCTACACCTTC.

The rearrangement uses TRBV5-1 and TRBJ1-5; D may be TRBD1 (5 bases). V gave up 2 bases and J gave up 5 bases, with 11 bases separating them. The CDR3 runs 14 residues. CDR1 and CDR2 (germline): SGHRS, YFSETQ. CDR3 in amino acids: CASSFGGSDQPQHF. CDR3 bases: TGCGCCAGCAGCTTCGGGGGTTCCGATCAGCCCCAGCATTTT.

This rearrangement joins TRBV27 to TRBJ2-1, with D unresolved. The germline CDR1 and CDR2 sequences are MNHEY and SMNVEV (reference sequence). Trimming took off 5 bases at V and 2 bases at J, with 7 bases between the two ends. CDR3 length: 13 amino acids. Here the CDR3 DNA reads TGTGCCAGCAGTCTTGTCCCCTACAATGAGCAGTTCTTC. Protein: CASSLVPYNEQFF.

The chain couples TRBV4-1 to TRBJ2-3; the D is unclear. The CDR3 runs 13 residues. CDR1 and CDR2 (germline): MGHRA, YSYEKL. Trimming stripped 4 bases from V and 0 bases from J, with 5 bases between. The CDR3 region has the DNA TGCGCCAGCAGCCCCGGGAGCACAGATACGCAGTATTTT. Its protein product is CASSPGSTDTQYF.

CDR3 amino acids: CASSDTGAGEQFF. In DNA, the CDR3 is TGTGCCAGCAGTGACACAGGGGCCGGTGAGCAGTTCTTC. The chain joins TRBV6-4 to TRBJ2-1, with 7 positions matching TRBD1. The length of the CDR3 is 13 residues. The V segment lost 2 bases and the J segment 9 bases; nucleotides outside the gene matches: 4. Germline loops: CDR1 MRHNA, CDR2 SNTAGT.

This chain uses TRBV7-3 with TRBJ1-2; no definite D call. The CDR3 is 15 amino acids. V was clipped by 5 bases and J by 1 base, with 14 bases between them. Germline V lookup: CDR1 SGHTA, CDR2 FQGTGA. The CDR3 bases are TGTGCCAGCAGCCCGACCGGAGTGAATAACTATGGCTACACCTTC. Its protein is CASSPTGVNNYGYTF.